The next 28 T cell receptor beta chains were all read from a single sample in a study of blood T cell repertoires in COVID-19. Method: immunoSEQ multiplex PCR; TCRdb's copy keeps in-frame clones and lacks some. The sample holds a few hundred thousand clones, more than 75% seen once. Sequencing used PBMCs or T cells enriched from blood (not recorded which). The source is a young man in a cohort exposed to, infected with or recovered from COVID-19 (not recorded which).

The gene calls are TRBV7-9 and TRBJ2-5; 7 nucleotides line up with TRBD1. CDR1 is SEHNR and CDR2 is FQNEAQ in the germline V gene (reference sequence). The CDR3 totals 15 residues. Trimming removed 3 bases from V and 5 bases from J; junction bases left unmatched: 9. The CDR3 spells CASSFRGGQGETQYF. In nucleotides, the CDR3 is TGTGCCAGCAGCTTTAGAGGGGGCCAAGGGGAGACCCAGTACTTC.

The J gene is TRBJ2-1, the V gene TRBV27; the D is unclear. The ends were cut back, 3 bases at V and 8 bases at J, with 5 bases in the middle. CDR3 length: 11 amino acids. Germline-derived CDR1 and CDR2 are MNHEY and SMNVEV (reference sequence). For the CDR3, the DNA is TGTGCCAGCAGTTTTGAGGATGAGCAGTTCTTC. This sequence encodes CASSFEDEQFF.

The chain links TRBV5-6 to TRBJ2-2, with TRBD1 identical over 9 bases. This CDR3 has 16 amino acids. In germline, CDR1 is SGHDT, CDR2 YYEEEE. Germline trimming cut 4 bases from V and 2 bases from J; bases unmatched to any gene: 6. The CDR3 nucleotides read TGTGCCAGCAGCGCCGGACAGGGGCCTAACACCGGGGAGCTGTTTTTT. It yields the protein CASSAGQGPNTGELFF. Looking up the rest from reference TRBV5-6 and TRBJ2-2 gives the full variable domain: DAGVTQSPTHLIKTRGQQVTLRCSPKSGHDTVSWYQQALGQGPQFIFQYYEEEERQRGNFPDRFSGHQFPNYSSELNVNALLLGDSALYLCASSAGQGPNTGELFFGEGSRLTVL.

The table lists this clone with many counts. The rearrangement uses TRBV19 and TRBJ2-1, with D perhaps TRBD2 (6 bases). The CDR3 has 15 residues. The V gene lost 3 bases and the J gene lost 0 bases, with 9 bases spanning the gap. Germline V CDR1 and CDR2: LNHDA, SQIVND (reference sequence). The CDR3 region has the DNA TGTGCCAGTAGTATGATCGGGGGCTCCTACAATGAGCAGTTCTTC. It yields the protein CASSMIGGSYNEQFF.

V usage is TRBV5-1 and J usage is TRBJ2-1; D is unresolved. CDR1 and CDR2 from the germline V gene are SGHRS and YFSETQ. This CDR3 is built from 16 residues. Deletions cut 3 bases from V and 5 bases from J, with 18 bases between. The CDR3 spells CASSSFGKMGHNEQFF. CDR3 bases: TGCGCCAGCAGCTCTTTCGGCAAGATGGGCCACAATGAGCAGTTCTTC.

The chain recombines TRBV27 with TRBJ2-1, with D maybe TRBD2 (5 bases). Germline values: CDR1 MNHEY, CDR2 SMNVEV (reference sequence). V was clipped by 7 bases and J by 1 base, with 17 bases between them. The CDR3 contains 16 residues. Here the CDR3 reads CASTATGRGSYNEQFF. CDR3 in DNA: TGTGCCAGCACCGCGACGGGGAGAGGATCCTACAATGAGCAGTTCTTC.

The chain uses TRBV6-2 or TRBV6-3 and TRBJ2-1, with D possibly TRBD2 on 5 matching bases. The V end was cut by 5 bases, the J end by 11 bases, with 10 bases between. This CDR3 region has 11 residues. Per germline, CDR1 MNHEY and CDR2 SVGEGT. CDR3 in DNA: TGTGCCAGCAGTCAGACTACTCAGCAGTTCTTC. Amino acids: CASSQTTQQFF.

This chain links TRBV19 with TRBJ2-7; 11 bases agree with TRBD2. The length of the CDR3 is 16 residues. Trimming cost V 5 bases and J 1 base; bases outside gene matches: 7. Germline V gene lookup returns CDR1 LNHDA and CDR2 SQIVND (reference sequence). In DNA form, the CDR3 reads TGTGCCAGTAGTCCGAAGACTAGCGGGACTTCCTACGAGCAGTACTTC. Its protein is CASSPKTSGTSYEQYF. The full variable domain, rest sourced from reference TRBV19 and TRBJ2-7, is DGGITQSPKYLFRKEGQNVTLSCEQNLNHDAMYWYRQDPGQGLRLIYYSQIVNDFQKGDIAEGYSVSREKKESFPLTVTSAQKNPTAFYLCASSPKTSGTSYEQYFGPGTRLTVT.

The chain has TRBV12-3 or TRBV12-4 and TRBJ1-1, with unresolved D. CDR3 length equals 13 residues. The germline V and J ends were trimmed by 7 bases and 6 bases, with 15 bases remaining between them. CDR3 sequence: CASIPLGKAEAFF. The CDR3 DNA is TGTGCCAGCATCCCACTCGGGAAGGCTGAAGCTTTCTTT.

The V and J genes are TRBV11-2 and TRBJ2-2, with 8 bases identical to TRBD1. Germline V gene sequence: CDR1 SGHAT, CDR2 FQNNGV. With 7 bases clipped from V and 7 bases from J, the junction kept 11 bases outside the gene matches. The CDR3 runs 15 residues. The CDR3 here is CASTPTGQGIGELFF. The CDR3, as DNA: TGTGCCAGCACCCCTACAGGACAGGGTATCGGGGAGCTGTTTTTT. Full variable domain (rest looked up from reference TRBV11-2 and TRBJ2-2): EAGVAQSPRYKIIEKRQSVAFWCNPISGHATLYWYQQILGQGPKLLIQFQNNGVVDDSQLPKDRFSAERLKGVDSTLKIQPAKLEDSAVYLCASTPTGQGIGELFFGEGSRLTVL.

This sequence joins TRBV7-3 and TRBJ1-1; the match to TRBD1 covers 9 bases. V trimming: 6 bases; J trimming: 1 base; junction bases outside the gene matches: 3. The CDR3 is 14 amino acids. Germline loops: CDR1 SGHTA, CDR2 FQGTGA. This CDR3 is CASRTGGSNTEAFF. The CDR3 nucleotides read TGTGCCAGCAGGACAGGGGGTTCGAACACTGAAGCTTTCTTT.

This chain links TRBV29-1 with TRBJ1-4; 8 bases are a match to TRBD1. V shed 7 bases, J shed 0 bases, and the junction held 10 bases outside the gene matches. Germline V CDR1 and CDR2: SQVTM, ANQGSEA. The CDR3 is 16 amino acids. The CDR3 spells CSGEDRAGATNEKLFF. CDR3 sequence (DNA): TGCAGCGGTGAGGACAGGGCCGGTGCAACTAATGAAAAACTGTTTTTT.

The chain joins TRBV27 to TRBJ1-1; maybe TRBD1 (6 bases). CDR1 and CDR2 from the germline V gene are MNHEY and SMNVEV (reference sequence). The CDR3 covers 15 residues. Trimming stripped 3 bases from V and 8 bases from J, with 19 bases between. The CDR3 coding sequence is TGTGCCAGCAGTTTCTTGGGGACAAGGGATTCAGAAGCTTTCTTT. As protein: CASSFLGTRDSEAFF.

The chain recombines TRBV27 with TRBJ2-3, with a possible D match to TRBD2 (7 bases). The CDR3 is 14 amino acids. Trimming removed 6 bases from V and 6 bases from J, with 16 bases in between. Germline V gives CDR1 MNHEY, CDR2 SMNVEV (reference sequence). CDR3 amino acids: CASSRIEGGDTQYF. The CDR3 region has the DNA TGTGCCAGCAGCCGGATTGAGGGGGGGGATACGCAGTATTTT.

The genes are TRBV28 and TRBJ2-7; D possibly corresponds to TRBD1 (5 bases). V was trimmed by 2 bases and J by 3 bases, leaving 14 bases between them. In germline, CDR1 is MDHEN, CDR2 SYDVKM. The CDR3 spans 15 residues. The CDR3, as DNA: TGTGCCAGCAGTTTAGGGCCTCAAGGACACTACGAGCAGTACTTC. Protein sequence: CASSLGPQGHYEQYF.

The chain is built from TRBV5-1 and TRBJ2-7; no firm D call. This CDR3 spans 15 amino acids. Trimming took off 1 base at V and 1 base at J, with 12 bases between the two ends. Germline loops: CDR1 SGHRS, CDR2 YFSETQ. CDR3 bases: TGCGCCAGCAGCTTGAGCGATTTTTATTCCTACGAGCAGTACTTC. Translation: CASSLSDFYSYEQYF.

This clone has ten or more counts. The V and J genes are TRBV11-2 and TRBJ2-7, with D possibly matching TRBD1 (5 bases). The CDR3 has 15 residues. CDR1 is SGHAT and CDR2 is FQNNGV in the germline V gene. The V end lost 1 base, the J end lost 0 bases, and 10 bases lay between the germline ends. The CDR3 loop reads CASSLGTPSSYEQYF. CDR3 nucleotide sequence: TGTGCCAGCAGCTTAGGGACACCTAGCTCCTACGAGCAGTACTTC.

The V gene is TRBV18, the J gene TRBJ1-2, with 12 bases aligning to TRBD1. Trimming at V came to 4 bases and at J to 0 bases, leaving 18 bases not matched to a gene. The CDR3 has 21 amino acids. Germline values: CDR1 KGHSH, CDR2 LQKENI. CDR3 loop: CASSLTNDLRDRGPANYGYTF. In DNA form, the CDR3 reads TGTGCCAGCTCACTTACCAATGATCTCCGGGACAGGGGGCCGGCTAACTATGGCTACACCTTC.

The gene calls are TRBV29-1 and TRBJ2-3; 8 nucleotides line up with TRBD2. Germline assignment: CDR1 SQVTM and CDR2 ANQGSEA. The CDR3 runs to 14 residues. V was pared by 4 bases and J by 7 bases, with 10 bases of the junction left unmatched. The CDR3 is CSVGGAGARYTQYF. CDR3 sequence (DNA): TGCAGCGTTGGAGGAGCGGGAGCAAGGTATACGCAGTATTTT.

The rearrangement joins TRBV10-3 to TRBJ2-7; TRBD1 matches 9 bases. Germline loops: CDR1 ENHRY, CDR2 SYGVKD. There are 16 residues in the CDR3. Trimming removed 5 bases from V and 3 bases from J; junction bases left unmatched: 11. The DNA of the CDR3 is TGTGCCATCAGTCCATCCGGACAGGGGAAATTCTACGAGCAGTACTTC. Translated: CAISPSGQGKFYEQYF.

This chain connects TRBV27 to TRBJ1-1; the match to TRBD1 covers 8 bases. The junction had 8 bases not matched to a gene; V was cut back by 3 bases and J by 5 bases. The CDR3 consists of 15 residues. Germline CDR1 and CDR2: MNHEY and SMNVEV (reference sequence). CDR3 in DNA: TGTGCCAGCAGTTTGGTTAAACACAGGGGGACTGAAGCTTTCTTT. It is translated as CASSLVKHRGTEAFF.

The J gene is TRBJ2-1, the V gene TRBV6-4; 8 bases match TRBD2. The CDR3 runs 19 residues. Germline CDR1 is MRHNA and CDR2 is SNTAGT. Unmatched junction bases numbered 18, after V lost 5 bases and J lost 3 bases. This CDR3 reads CASSKVGGSGNDLYNEQFF. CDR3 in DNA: TGTGCCAGCAGTAAGGTCGGGGGTAGCGGGAACGACCTCTACAATGAGCAGTTCTTC.

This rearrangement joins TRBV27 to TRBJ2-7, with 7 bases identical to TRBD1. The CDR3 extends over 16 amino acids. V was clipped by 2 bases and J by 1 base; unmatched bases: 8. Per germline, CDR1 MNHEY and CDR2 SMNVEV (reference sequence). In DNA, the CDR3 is TGTGCCAGCAGTTTAAAGGGCAGGGGGACGTCCTACGAGCAGTACTTC. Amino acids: CASSLKGRGTSYEQYF.

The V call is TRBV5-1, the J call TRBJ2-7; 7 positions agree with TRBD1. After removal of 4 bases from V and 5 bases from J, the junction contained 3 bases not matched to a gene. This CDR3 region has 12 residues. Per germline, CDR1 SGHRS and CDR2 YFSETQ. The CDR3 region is CASSRTGDEQYF. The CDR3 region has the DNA TGCGCCAGCAGCAGAACAGGGGACGAGCAGTACTTC.

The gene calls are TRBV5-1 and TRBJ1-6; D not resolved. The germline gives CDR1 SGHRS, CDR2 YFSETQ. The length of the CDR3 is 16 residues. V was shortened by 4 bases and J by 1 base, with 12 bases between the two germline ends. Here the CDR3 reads CASSATGRSYNSPLHF. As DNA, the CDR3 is TGCGCCAGCAGCGCCACTGGGCGATCCTATAATTCACCCCTCCACTTT.

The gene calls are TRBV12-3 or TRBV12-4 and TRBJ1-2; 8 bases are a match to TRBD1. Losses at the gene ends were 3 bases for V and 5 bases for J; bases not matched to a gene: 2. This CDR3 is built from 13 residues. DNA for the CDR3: TGTGCCAGCAGTTTGGGACAGGCTTATGGCTACACCTTC. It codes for CASSLGQAYGYTF.

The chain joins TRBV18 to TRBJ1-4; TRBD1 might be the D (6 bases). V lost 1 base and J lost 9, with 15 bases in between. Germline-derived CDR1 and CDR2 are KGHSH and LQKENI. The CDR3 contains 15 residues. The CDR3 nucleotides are TGTGCCAGCTCACCACTCCGGGACACTGTCAAAAAACTGTTTTTT. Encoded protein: CASSPLRDTVKKLFF.

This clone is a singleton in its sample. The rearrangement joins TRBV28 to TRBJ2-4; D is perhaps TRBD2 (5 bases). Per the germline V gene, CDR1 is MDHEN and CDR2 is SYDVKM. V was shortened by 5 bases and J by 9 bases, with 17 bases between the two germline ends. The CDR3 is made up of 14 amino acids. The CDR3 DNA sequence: TGTGCCAGCAGTATACGGTGGTTCGGGGTCATTCAGTACTTC. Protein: CASSIRWFGVIQYF. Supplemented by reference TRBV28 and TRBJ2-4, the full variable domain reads DVKVTQSSRYLVKRTGEKVFLECVQDMDHENMFWYRQDPGLGLRLIYFSYDVKMKEKGDIPEGYSVSREKKERFSLILESASTNQTSMYLCASSIRWFGVIQYFGAGTRLSVL.